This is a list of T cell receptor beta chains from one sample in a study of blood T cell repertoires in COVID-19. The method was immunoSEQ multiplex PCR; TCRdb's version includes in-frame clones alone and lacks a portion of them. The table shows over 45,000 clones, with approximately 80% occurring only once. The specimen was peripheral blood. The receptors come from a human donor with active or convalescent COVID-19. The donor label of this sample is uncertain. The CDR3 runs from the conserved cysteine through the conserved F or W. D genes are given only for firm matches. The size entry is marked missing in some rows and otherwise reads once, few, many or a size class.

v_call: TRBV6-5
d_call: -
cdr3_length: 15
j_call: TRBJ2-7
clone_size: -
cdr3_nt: TGTGCCAGCAGTCCCCGGCAGGGTATCTCCTACGAGCAGTACTTC
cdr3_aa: CASSPRQGISYEQYF

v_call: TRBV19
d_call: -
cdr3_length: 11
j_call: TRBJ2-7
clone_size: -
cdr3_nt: TGTGCCAGCTCTAGCTCCTACGAGCAGTACTTC
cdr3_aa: CASSSSYEQYF

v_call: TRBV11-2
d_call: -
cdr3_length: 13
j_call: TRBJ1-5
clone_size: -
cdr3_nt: TGTGCCAGCAGTCGACAGGTGAATCAGCCCCAGCATTTT
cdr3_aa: CASSRQVNQPQHF

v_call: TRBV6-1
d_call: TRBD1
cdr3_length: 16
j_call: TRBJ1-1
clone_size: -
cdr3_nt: TGTGCCAGCAGTGAACGACAGGGGGTTCGGGGCACTGAAGCTTTCTTT
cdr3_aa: CASSERQGVRGTEAFF

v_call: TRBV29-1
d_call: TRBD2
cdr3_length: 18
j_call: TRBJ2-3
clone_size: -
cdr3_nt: TGCAGCGTTGGGAGGAATAGCGGGAGCCACCCGAAAACAGATACGCAGTATTTT
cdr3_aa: CSVGRNSGSHPKTDTQYF

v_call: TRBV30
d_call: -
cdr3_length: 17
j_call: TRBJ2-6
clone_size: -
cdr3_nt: TGTGCCTGGATCGGCGAGCGGAGGGGTTCTGGGGCCAACGTCCTGACTTTC
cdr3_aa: CAWIGERRGSGANVLTF

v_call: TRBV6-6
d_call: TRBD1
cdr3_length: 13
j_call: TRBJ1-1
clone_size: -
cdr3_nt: TGTGCCAGCGAGGGGGCTTGGAACACTGAAGCTTTCTTT
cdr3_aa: CASEGAWNTEAFF

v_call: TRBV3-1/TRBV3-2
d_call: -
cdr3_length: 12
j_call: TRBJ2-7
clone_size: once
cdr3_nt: TGTGCCAGCAGCTATACTATGAGCGAGCAGTACTTC
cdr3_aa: CASSYTMSEQYF

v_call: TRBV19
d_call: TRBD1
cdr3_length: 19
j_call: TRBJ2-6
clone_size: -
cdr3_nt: TGTGCCAGTAGTATCAGACCGGGACAGGGGGTACCTGGGGCCAACGTCCTGACTTTC
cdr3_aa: CASSIRPGQGVPGANVLTF

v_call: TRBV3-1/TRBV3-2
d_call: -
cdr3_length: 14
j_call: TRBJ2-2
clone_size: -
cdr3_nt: TGTGCCAGCAGCCCCCCACGGGATGGCGGGGAGCTGTTTTTT
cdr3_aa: CASSPPRDGGELFF

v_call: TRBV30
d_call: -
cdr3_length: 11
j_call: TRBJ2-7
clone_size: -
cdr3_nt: TGTGCCTGGAGCCTTACCGGCGAGCAGTACTTC
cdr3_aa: CAWSLTGEQYF

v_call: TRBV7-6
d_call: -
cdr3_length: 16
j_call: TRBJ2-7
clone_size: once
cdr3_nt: TGTGCCAGCAGCCCACGGGGAGGGGGGAGACCCTACGAGCAGTACTTC
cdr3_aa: CASSPRGGGRPYEQYF

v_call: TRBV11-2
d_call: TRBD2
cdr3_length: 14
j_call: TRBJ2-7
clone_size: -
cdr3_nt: TGTGCCAGCCAGAGCGGGGTTGGCTCCTACGAGCAGTACTTC
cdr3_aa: CASQSGVGSYEQYF

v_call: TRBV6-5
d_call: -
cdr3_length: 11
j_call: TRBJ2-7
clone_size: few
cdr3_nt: TGTGCCAGCAGCGCGTACTACGAGCAGTACTTC
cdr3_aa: CASSAYYEQYF

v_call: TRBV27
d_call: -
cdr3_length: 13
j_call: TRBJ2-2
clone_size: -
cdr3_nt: TGTGCCAGCAGGGGGAGGAATACCGGGGAGCTGTTTTTT
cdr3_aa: CASRGRNTGELFF

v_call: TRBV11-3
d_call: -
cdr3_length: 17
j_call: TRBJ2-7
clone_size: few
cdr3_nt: TGTGCCAGCAGCTTAGAAAGGGGCGGGATGGGCTCCTACGAGCAGTACTTC
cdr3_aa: CASSLERGGMGSYEQYF

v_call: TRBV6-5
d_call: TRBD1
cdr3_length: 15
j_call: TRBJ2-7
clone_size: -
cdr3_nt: TGTGCCAGCAGTCCTGCGGGACAGGAATCCTACGAGCAGTACTTC
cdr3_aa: CASSPAGQESYEQYF

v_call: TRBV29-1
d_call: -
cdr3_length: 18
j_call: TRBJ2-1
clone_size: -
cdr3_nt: TGCAGCGTTGAAGATCTTCGGGCTTCAGGGCGCTCCTACAATGAGCAGTTCTTC
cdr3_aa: CSVEDLRASGRSYNEQFF

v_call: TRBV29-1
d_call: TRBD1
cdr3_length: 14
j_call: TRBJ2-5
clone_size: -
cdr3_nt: TGCAGCGTTGACTCAGGGGGCGGATCGGAGACCCAGTACTTC
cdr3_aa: CSVDSGGGSETQYF

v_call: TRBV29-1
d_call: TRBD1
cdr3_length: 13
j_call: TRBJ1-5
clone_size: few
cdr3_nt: TGCAGCGTTGGAGGACAGGGGGCAGAGCCCCAGCATTTT
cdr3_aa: CSVGGQGAEPQHF

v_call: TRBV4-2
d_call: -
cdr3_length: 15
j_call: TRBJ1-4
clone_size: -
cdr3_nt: TGTGCCAGCAGCCAAGAGGGAGGGACTAATGAAAAACTGTTTTTT
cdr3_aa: CASSQEGGTNEKLFF

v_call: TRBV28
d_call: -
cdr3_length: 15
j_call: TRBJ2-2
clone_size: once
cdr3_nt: TGTGCCAGCAGTTTTGTAAACCTCTTGAGGGGGGAGCTGTTTTTT
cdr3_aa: CASSFVNLLRGELFF

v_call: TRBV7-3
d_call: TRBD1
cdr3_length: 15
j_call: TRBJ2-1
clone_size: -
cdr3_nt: TGTGCCAGCAGTTGGGGACAGGGAAATTACAATGAGCAGTTCTTC
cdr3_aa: CASSWGQGNYNEQFF

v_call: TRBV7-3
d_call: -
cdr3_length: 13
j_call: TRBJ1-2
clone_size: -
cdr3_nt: TGTGCCAGCAGCCGGACAGCCCGACAGGGCTACACCTTC
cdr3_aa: CASSRTARQGYTF

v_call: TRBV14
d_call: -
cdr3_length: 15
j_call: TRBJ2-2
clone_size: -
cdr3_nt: TGTGCCAGCAGCCAAAATCGAGGGGGCACCGGGGAGCTGTTTTTT
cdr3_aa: CASSQNRGGTGELFF

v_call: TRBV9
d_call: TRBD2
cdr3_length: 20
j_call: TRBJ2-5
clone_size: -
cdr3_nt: TGTGCCAGCAGCGCAAGGACTAGCGGGAGTAGCGGTACGTCCCAAGAGACCCAGTACTTC
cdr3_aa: CASSARTSGSSGTSQETQYF

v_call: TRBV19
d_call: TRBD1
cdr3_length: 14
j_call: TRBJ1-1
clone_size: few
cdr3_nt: TGTGCCAGTAATTACAGGGGAGAGGGCACTGAAGCTTTCTTT
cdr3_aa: CASNYRGEGTEAFF

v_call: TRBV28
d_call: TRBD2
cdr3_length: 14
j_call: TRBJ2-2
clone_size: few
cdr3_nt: TGTGCCAGTAAAAGCGGGAGTGGCGCCGGGGAGCTGTTTTTT
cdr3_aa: CASKSGSGAGELFF

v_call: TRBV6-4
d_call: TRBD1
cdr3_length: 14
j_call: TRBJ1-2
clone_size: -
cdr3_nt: TGTGCCAGCAGTGACTCTCAGGGGGCCTATGGCTACACCTTC
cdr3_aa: CASSDSQGAYGYTF

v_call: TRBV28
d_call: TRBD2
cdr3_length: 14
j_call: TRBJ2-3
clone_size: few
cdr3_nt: TGTGCCAGCATGGGGGGCGCGGGAGGGTTTACGCAGTATTTT
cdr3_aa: CASMGGAGGFTQYF

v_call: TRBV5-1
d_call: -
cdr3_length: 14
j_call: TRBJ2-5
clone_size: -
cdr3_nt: TGCGCCAGCAGCTTTACTAGCTCCGGAGAGACCCAGTACTTC
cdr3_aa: CASSFTSSGETQYF

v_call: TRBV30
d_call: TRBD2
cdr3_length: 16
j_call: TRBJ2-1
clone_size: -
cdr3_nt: TGTGCCTGGAGGGCCCTCCAGGCTAGCGGGACTAATGAGCAGTTCTTC
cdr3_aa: CAWRALQASGTNEQFF

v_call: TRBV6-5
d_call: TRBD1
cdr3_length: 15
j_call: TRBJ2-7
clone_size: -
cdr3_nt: TGTGCCAGCAGTTACCCCCTCGACAGGGTCGACGAGCAGTACTTC
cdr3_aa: CASSYPLDRVDEQYF

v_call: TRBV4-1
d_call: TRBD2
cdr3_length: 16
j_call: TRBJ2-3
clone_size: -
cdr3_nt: TGCGCCAGCAGCCAAGATTCGGGACTACTAATAGGTACGCAGTATTTT
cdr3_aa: CASSQDSGLLIGTQYF

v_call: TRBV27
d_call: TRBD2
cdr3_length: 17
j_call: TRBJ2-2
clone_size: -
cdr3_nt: TGTGCCAGCAGACTTTCCGCTAGCGGGATGAACACCGGGGAGCTGTTTTTT
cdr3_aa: CASRLSASGMNTGELFF

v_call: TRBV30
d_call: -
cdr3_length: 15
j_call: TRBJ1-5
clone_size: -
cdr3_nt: TGTGCCTGGAGTGTAGGCCCAGGGTCGAATCAGCCCCAGCATTTT
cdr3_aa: CAWSVGPGSNQPQHF

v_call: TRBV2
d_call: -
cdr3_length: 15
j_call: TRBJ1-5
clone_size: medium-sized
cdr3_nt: TGTGCCAGCAGTGAGGTACAGGTAGGCAATCAGCCCCAGCATTTT
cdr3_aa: CASSEVQVGNQPQHF

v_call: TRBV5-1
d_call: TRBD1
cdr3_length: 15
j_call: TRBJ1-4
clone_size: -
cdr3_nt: TGCGCCAGCAGCGTAATACAGGGGGCCAATGAAAAACTGTTTTTT
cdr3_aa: CASSVIQGANEKLFF

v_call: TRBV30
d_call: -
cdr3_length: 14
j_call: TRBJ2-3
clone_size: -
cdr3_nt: TGTGCCGCACCGGCAGGTCCTAGCACAGATACGCAGTATTTT
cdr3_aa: CAAPAGPSTDTQYF

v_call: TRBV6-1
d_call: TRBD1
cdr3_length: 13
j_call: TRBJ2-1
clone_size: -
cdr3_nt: TGTGCCAGCAGTGAGGGACAGGGTGTCGAGCAGTTCTTC
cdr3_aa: CASSEGQGVEQFF

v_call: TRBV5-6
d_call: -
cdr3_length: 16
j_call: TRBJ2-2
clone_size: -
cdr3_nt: TGTGCCAGCAGCCCCTCGGGCGGGTTTTCCCCCGGGGAGCTGTTTTTT
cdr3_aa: CASSPSGGFSPGELFF

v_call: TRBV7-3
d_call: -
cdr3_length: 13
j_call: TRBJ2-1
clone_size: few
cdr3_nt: TGTGCCAGCAGCAGAACAGGCAACAATGAGCAGTTCTTC
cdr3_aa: CASSRTGNNEQFF

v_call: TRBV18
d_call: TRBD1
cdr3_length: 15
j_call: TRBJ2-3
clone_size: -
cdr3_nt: TGTGCCAGCTCGTTACAGGGGGAATTGACAGATACGCAGTATTTT
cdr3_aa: CASSLQGELTDTQYF

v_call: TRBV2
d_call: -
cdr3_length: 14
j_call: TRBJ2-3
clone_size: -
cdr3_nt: TGTGCCAGCAGTGATGGCTTTAACACAGATACGCAGTATTTT
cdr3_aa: CASSDGFNTDTQYF

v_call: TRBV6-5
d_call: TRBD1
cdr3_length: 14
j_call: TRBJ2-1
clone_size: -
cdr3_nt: TGTGCCAGCAGCCAGGGACAGTCTAGGAAAGGGCAGTTCTTC
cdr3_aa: CASSQGQSRKGQFF

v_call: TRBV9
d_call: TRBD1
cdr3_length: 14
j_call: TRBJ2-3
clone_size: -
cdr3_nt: TGTGCCAGCGCAAAGGACAGGGACACAGATACGCAGTATTTT
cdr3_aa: CASAKDRDTDTQYF

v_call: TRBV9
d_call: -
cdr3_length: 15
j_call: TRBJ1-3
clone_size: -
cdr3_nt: TGTGCCAGCAGTTTGGGGGGGTCCTCTGGAAACACCATATATTTT
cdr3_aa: CASSLGGSSGNTIYF

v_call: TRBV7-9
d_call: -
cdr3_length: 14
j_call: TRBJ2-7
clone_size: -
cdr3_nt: TGTGCCAGCAGCTTAGCACGGGGCTCCTACGAGCAGTACTTC
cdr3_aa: CASSLARGSYEQYF

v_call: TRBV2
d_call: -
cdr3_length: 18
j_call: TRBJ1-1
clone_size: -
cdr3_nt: TGTGCCAGCAGTGAAGCGCTTCAGGGGAGGGCCCAGAACACTGAAGCTTTCTTT
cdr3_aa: CASSEALQGRAQNTEAFF

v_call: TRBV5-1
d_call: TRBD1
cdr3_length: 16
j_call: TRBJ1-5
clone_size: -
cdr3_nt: TGCGCCAGCAGCGCCGGGACAGGGGGACGCAATCAGCCCCAGCATTTT
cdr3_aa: CASSAGTGGRNQPQHF

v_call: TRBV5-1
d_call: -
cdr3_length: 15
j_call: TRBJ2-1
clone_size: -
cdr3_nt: TGCGCCAGCAGCTTGGAAAGGAGCTCCTACAATGAGCAGTTCTTC
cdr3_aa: CASSLERSSYNEQFF

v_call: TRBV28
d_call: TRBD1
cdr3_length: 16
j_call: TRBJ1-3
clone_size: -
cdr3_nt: TGTGCCAGCAATCTGGACAGGGGAGGATCTGGAAACACCATATATTTT
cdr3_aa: CASNLDRGGSGNTIYF

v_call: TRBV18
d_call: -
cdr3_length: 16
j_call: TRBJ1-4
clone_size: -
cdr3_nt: TGTGCCAGCTCACCACCCATGGAGGGGACTAATGAAAAACTGTTTTTT
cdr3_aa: CASSPPMEGTNEKLFF

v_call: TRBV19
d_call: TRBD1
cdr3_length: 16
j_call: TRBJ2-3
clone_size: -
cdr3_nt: TGTGCCAGTAGTAGCCCCGGGACAGGGACTCTGGATACGCAGTATTTT
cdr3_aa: CASSSPGTGTLDTQYF

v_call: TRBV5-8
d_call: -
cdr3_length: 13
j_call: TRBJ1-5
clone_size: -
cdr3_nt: TGTGCCAGCAGCTTGCTGGGAGATCAGCCCCAGCATTTT
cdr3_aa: CASSLLGDQPQHF

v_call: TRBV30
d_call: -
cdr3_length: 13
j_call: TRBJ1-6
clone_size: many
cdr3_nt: TGTGCCTGGAACGGCGGCCTTAATTCACCCCTCCACTTT
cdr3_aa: CAWNGGLNSPLHF